This T cell receptor beta chain was identified during a study of TIL therapy for anti-PD-1-resistant metastatic lung cancer. The wider study: Tumors carried a median roughly 1.5 non-synonymous mutations per megabase.

The V gene's germline CDR1 is MDHEN and CDR2 SYDVKM. This CDR3 has 16 residues. Trimming removed 6 bases from V and 7 bases from J; junction bases left unmatched: 13. This sample's time point: pre-treatment sample, taken before nivolumab and TIL therapy. This was the immunoSEQ v3 assay. Each library reached 1.5 million to 2.5 million read pairs, or about 4.5-6.5 million at deep level. TCRdb's copy holds only in-frame clones and misses some; the assay was immunoSEQ multiplex PCR. The table shows about 21,000 clones, with over 70% occurring only once. Sequenced here: blood, sampled at baseline. This chain links TRBV28 with TRBJ1-5; 9 positions agree with TRBD1. The TCR sequence derives from a person aged 25 to 79 with non-small cell lung cancer. The DNA of the CDR3 is TGTGCCAGCAGCCGTATACAGGGGGCTGGCGGACAGCCCCAGCATTTT. Translated, it gives CASSRIQGAGGQPQHF. The variable domain in full, completed from reference TRBV28 and TRBJ1-5, reads DVKVTQSSRYLVKRTGEKVFLECVQDMDHENMFWYRQDPGLGLRLIYFSYDVKMKEKGDIPEGYSVSREKKERFSLILESASTNQTSMYLCASSRIQGAGGQPQHFGDGTRLSIL.